The 15 T cell receptor beta chains below were found in one sample sequenced in a study of T-cell memory formation after mild COVID-19. TCRdb re-analysed the 5' RACE reads in MiXCR, keeping a single row per CDR3 protein. The data contain approximately 410,000 distinct CDR3 sequences, around 22% of them singletons. The sequencing sample was made of PBMCs or a T cell subset sorted from them (not recorded which). The receptors stem from an adult woman who had mild COVID-19 (a few samples of this study predate the infection). Cell type and time point are not known.

The sample holds a few counts of this clonotype. The chain recombines TRBV7-3 with TRBJ1-2; unclear D gene. V gave up 0 bases and J gave up 8 bases, with 13 bases separating them. The CDR3 is 14 residues long. Per germline, CDR1 SGHTA and CDR2 FQGTGA. The CDR3 DNA follows: TGTGCCAGCAGCTTAACGGCAGAGGGCGCGGGCTACACCTTC. Translating it yields CASSLTAEGAGYTF.

The sample holds a few counts of this clonotype. This chain uses TRBV5-1 with TRBJ2-3; TRBD2 matches 7 bases. The length of the CDR3 is 16 residues. CDR1 is SGHRS and CDR2 is YFSETQ in the germline V gene. V was pared by 4 bases and J by 2 bases, with 10 bases of the junction left unmatched. The CDR3 protein is CASSPGGGVLTDTQYF. The CDR3 bases are TGCGCCAGCAGCCCGGGAGGAGGAGTCCTCACAGATACGCAGTATTTT.

The gene calls are TRBV19 and TRBJ2-7; D might be TRBD2 (6 bases). V was shortened by 5 bases and J by 3 bases, with 14 bases between the two germline ends. The CDR3 contains 14 residues. Germline loops: CDR1 LNHDA, CDR2 SQIVND (reference sequence). CDR3 coding DNA: TGTGCCAGTAGTCAAACTGGGGGGAACTACGAGCAGTACTTC. Encoded protein: CASSQTGGNYEQYF.

The rearrangement joins TRBV13 to TRBJ2-6; D unclear. The CDR3 is 15 residues long. The germline gives CDR1 PRHDT, CDR2 FYEKMQ (reference sequence). With 5 bases removed from V and 1 base from J, the gap between germline ends came to 9 bases. This CDR3 is CASSRQNSGANVLTF. The DNA of the CDR3 is TGTGCCAGCAGCCGGCAGAATTCTGGGGCCAACGTCCTGACTTTC.

The V and J genes are TRBV9 and TRBJ1-3, with D perhaps matching TRBD1 (6 bases). CDR3 length: 15 residues. V shed 0 bases and J shed 1 base, with 8 bases lying between them. Germline V lookup: CDR1 SGDLS, CDR2 YYNGEE. CDR3 DNA: TGTGCCAGCAGCGTAGACACAGGGTCTGGAAACACCATATATTTT. Protein sequence: CASSVDTGSGNTIYF.

The V gene is TRBV7-9, the J gene TRBJ2-7; the match to TRBD1 covers 8 bases. V was clipped by 6 bases and J by 3 bases; unmatched bases: 4. The CDR3 has 13 residues. Germline assignment: CDR1 SEHNR and CDR2 FQNEAQ (reference sequence). This chain's CDR3 is CASSYRGDYEQYF. In nucleotides, the CDR3 is TGTGCCAGCAGTTACAGGGGGGACTACGAGCAGTACTTC.

This chain links TRBV7-3 with TRBJ2-3; D is ambiguous. This CDR3 has 14 amino acids. The V and J ends lost 4 bases and 0 bases respectively, with 8 bases between them. The germline V gene encodes CDR1 SGHTA and CDR2 FQGTGA. This chain's CDR3 is CASSSGVSTDTQYF. DNA for the CDR3: TGTGCCAGCAGCTCCGGCGTTAGCACAGATACGCAGTATTTT. Full variable domain (rest looked up from reference TRBV7-3 and TRBJ2-3): GAGVSQTPSNKVTEKGKYVELRCDPISGHTALYWYRQSLGQGPEFLIYFQGTGAADDSGLPNDRFFAVRPEGSVSTLKIQRTERGDSAVYLCASSSGVSTDTQYFGPGTRLTVL.

The genes are TRBV19 and TRBJ2-2; a possible D gene is TRBD1 (5 bases). CDR3 length equals 16 residues. CDR1 LNHDA and CDR2 SQIVND come from the germline V gene (reference sequence). V was clipped by 5 bases and J by 4 bases, with 17 bases between them. Here the CDR3 reads CASSPFVDSRTGELFF. CDR3 bases: TGTGCCAGTAGTCCCTTTGTTGACAGTCGCACCGGGGAGCTGTTTTTT.

This clonotype was detected only a few times. CDR3 residues: CASSQTEETQYF. CDR3 DNA sequence: TGTGCCAGCAGCCAGACAGAAGAGACCCAGTACTTC. The genes are TRBV7-2 and TRBJ2-5; perhaps TRBD1 as D (5 bases). V was cut by 5 bases and J by 3 bases, with 7 bases left in between. There are 12 residues in the CDR3. Germline V gene sequence: CDR1 SGHTA, CDR2 FQGNSA.

This clonotype has a handful of counts. This sequence joins TRBV5-5 and TRBJ2-2; no clear D. The CDR3 is 12 residues long. V lost 4 bases to trimming and J lost 7 bases, with 8 bases between them. Germline lookup yields CDR1 SGHKS and CDR2 YYEKEE (reference sequence). The CDR3 DNA follows: TGTGCCAGCAGCCCTGGGCACGGGGAGCTGTTTTTT. Residues: CASSPGHGELFF. The full variable domain, its missing parts supplied by reference TRBV5-5 and TRBJ2-2, is DAGVTQSPTHLIKTRGQQVTLRCSPISGHKSVSWYQQVLGQGPQFIFQYYEKEERGRGNFPDRFSARQFPNYSSELNVNALLLGDSALYLCASSPGHGELFFGEGSRLTVL.

This clonotype has more than one count but fewer than ten. This chain uses TRBV7-2 with TRBJ1-1, with 8 bases fitting TRBD1. CDR1 is SGHTA and CDR2 is FQGNSA in the germline V gene. The CDR3 sequence is 20 residues long. Trimming at V came to 5 bases and at J to 5 bases, leaving 25 bases not matched to a gene. CDR3 in amino acids: CASSPQQQWTGKVVGTEAFF. The CDR3 DNA reads TGTGCCAGCAGCCCACAACAACAGTGGACAGGGAAAGTTGTTGGGACTGAAGCTTTCTTT.

The chain couples TRBV6-6 to TRBJ1-2, with TRBD1 matching 10 bases. Germline loops: CDR1 MNHNY, CDR2 SVGAGI (reference sequence). This CDR3 region has 15 residues. The junction had 5 bases not matched to a gene; V was cut back by 3 bases and J by 4 bases. The CDR3 here is CASSYDRGQSYGYTF. The CDR3 DNA reads as TGTGCCAGCAGTTATGACAGGGGGCAAAGCTATGGCTACACCTTC.

The J gene is TRBJ2-5, the V gene TRBV5-6, with D tentatively TRBD1 (6 bases). The V and J ends lost 4 bases and 8 bases respectively, with 12 bases between them. Germline V gene lookup returns CDR1 SGHDT and CDR2 YYEEEE. The CDR3 runs 12 residues. The CDR3 region has the DNA TGTGCCAGCAGCGTGGACAGTGGAACCCAGTACTTC. It is translated as CASSVDSGTQYF.

The CDR3 region is CASSLSGTGGTEAFF. Written as DNA, the CDR3 is TGCGCCAGCAGCTTGTCCGGGACAGGGGGCACTGAAGCTTTCTTT. The genes are TRBV5-1 and TRBJ1-1; TRBD1 agrees at 11 bases. The V gene end was trimmed by 1 base and the J gene end by 4 bases; junction bases not matched to a gene: 3. Germline CDR1 is SGHRS and CDR2 is YFSETQ. This CDR3 spans 15 amino acids.

The chain recombines TRBV11-2 with TRBJ2-1, with 9 bases fitting TRBD1. Trimming at V came to 4 bases and at J to 9 bases, leaving 13 bases not matched to a gene. Germline loops: CDR1 SGHAT, CDR2 FQNNGV. The length of the CDR3 is 16 residues. In DNA form, the CDR3 reads TGTGCCAGCAGCTCCCTTGGGGACAGGGTGTTGACTGAGCAGTTCTTC. Its translation is CASSSLGDRVLTEQFF.